A selection of T cell receptor beta chains follows, all from one sample in a study of blood T cell repertoires in COVID-19. TCRdb keeps only in-frame clones here, not all; method: immunoSEQ multiplex PCR. The repertoire holds 98,000 or so clones, with 91% as singletons. Sequenced input: peripheral blood. Source of these receptors: a human donor in a cohort sampled during active COVID-19. CDR3s include the opening cysteine and the closing phenylalanine or tryptophan. D genes are given only for firm matches. Rows give clone size only sometimes, using once, few, many, or a class for an expanded clone.

V gene	clone size	D gene	J gene	CDR3 DNA	CDR3 protein
TRBV11-2	.	TRBD2	TRBJ2-7	TGTGCCAGCAGCTTAGATGGGGGGGGAGTCGACGAGCAGTACTTC	CASSLDGGGVDEQYF
TRBV9	.	.	TRBJ2-2	TGTGCCAGCAGCGTAGGCCCGCCGGCCGGGGAGCTGTTTTTT	CASSVGPPAGELFF
TRBV11-2	.	.	TRBJ2-5	TGTGCCAGCAGCTTAGACGGGGGTTTGGGATCAGAGACCCAGTACTTC	CASSLDGGLGSETQYF
TRBV7-2	.	.	TRBJ2-5	TGTGCCAGCAGCTTCGACAGGTCACAAGAGACCCAGTACTTC	CASSFDRSQETQYF
TRBV3-1/TRBV3-2	.	.	TRBJ2-7	TGTGCCAGCAGCCAAGTACAGTACGAGCAGTACTTC	CASSQVQYEQYF
TRBV28	.	.	TRBJ2-7	TGTGCCAGCAGTTTACCGGGTTTAGGCGAGCAGTACTTC	CASSLPGLGEQYF
TRBV19	.	TRBD1	TRBJ2-7	TGTGCCAGTACCCCGGGACAGGACTTCTCCTACGAGCAGTACTTC	CASTPGQDFSYEQYF
TRBV4-3	once	TRBD2	TRBJ2-7	TGCGCCAGCAGCCAGAGGGACTACCCCTACGAGCAGTACTTC	CASSQRDYPYEQYF
TRBV30	.	TRBD2	TRBJ2-2	TGTGCCTGGGCGGCGGGAGTTTCCGGGGAGCTGTTTTTT	CAWAAGVSGELFF
TRBV28	.	.	TRBJ2-5	TGTGCCAGCAGTCAATCACAGGGAAAGACCCAGTACTTC	CASSQSQGKTQYF
TRBV5-6	.	TRBD1	TRBJ2-1	TGTGCCAGCAGCTTGAGCAGGGGGCTCAATGAGCAGTTCTTC	CASSLSRGLNEQFF
TRBV5-1	.	TRBD1	TRBJ1-1	TGCGCCAGCAGCTCCCGGGACAGTTACACTGAAGCTTTCTTT	CASSSRDSYTEAFF
TRBV5-6	.	.	TRBJ2-1	TGTGCCAGCAGCAACCTAGTCCATGAGCAGTTCTTC	CASSNLVHEQFF
TRBV19	.	.	TRBJ2-7	TGTGCCAGTAGTATAGGAAGGGGAAGGGACTACGAGCAGTACTTC	CASSIGRGRDYEQYF
TRBV6-2/TRBV6-3	few	TRBD2	TRBJ2-7	TGTGCCAGCAGTTTCCCCCCGCTAGCGGGAGGGCCGTTATGGGAGCAGTACTTC	CASSFPPLAGGPLWEQYF
TRBV6-4	.	TRBD2	TRBJ2-3	TGTGCCAGCAGTCAACGGGGACTAGCGGGGGCAGATACGCAGTATTTT	CASSQRGLAGADTQYF
TRBV7-9	.	TRBD1	TRBJ1-1	TGTGCCAGCAGCTCGTTTGTGGGACAGGGGGTTCTCACTGAAGCTTTCTTT	CASSSFVGQGVLTEAFF
TRBV5-1	.	TRBD2	TRBJ2-1	TGCGCCAGCAGCTGGGGGACTAGCGGGAGGCCCCTGTCCCCCAATGAGCAGTTCTTC	CASSWGTSGRPLSPNEQFF
TRBV5-6	.	.	TRBJ2-1	TGTGCCAGCAGCCGCACAAGGACATACTACAATGAGCAGTTCTTC	CASSRTRTYYNEQFF
TRBV5-6	.	TRBD1	TRBJ1-3	TGTGCCAGCAGCCTTGGACAGGGGGTTGACACCATATATTTT	CASSLGQGVDTIYF